These 19 T cell receptor beta chains came from one sample sequenced in a study of blood T cell repertoires in COVID-19. TCRdb's copy holds only in-frame clones and misses some; the assay was immunoSEQ multiplex PCR. Seen here are around 220,000 clones, 65% to 90% observed once, and the top ten hold roughly 4.6%. The specimen sequenced was peripheral blood. These receptors originate from an elderly woman with active or convalescent COVID-19.

The chain carries TRBV10-2 and TRBJ2-3, with D maybe TRBD2 (6 bases). CDR3 length equals 14 residues. Germline loops: CDR1 WSHSY, CDR2 SAAADI. V lost 6 bases and J lost 0, with 10 bases in between. The CDR3 DNA follows: TGCGCCAGCAGCTCAGGAGGGAGCACAGATACGCAGTATTTT. Translating it yields CASSSGGSTDTQYF.

The rearrangement joins TRBV3-1 (or the pseudogene TRBV3-2) to TRBJ1-4, with D possibly being TRBD1 (6 bases). The ends were cut back, 8 bases at V and 8 bases at J, with 21 bases in the middle. This CDR3 has 15 amino acids. Germline CDR1 is LGHDT and CDR2 is YNNKEL (reference sequence). The CDR3 DNA reads TGTGCCAGCCGGAAGGGGGGGACCCTAGGAGAAAAACTGTTTTTT. Translated, it gives CASRKGGTLGEKLFF.

The chain combines TRBV28 with TRBJ2-6; the D gene is possibly TRBD2 (6 bases). This CDR3 has 16 residues. The germline gives CDR1 MDHEN, CDR2 SYDVKM. The V gene lost 7 bases and the J gene lost 0 bases, with 13 bases spanning the gap. The CDR3 DNA sequence: TGTGCCAGCACGTGGGGGGACCCCTCTGGGGCCAACGTCCTGACTTTC. It specifies CASTWGDPSGANVLTF. The whole variable domain, remainder taken from reference TRBV28 and TRBJ2-6, is DVKVTQSSRYLVKRTGEKVFLECVQDMDHENMFWYRQDPGLGLRLIYFSYDVKMKEKGDIPEGYSVSREKKERFSLILESASTNQTSMYLCASTWGDPSGANVLTFGAGSRLTVL.

V is TRBV7-2 and J is TRBJ2-5, with 7 bases lining up with TRBD2. CDR1 is SGHTA, CDR2 FQGNSA, per germline. The V and J ends lost 5 bases and 3 bases, in that order; junction bases with no gene match: 6. The CDR3 sequence is 14 residues long. CDR3 amino acids: CASSSGTQKETQYF. In DNA form, the CDR3 reads TGTGCCAGCAGCAGCGGGACTCAAAAAGAGACCCAGTACTTC. The whole variable domain, filled in from reference TRBV7-2 and TRBJ2-5, reads GAGVSQSPSNKVTEKGKDVELRCDPISGHTALYWYRQSLGQGLEFLIYFQGNSAPDKSGLPSDRFSAERTGGSVSTLTIQRTQQEDSAVYLCASSSGTQKETQYFGPGTRLLVL.

This clone came up once. The chain couples TRBV19 to TRBJ1-1; tentatively, D is TRBD1 (6 bases). The germline gives CDR1 LNHDA, CDR2 SQIVND (reference sequence). V lost 3 bases to trimming and J lost 1 base, with 15 bases between them. The CDR3 is 16 amino acids. The CDR3 nucleotides are TGTGCCAGTAGTATGTGGTTGGACAGAGGGAACACTGAAGCTTTCTTT. Protein sequence: CASSMWLDRGNTEAFF.

Notes on this clone: Germline and junction disagree at one end, which may indicate a read error. V usage is TRBV5-1 and J usage is TRBJ1-1; D call uncertain. CDR3 length: 12 residues. Germline V CDR1 and CDR2: SGHRS, YFSETQ. CDR3: CASSHTGPDAFF. The DNA for the CDR3 is TGCGCCAGCAGCCACACGGGTCCTGATGCTTTCTTT. The entire variable domain, with the rest obtained from reference TRBV5-1 and TRBJ1-1, is as follows: KAGVTQTPRYLIKTRGQQVTLSCSPISGHRSVSWYQQTPGQGLQFLFEYFSETQRNKGNFPGRFSGRQFSNSRSEMNVSTLELGDSALYLCASSHTGPDAFFGQGTRLTVV.

The CDR3 nucleotides read TGTGCCAGCAGCCCTCAAGACAGGTCTTCGAATTCACCCCTCCACTTT. It encodes CASSPQDRSSNSPLHF. The chain combines TRBV11-1 with TRBJ1-6; possibly TRBD1 for D (6 bases). The CDR3 consists of 16 residues. Per the germline V gene, CDR1 is SGHAT and CDR2 is FQDESV (reference sequence). Deletions cut 5 bases from V and 7 bases from J, with 18 bases between.

The chain joins TRBV6-5 to TRBJ1-5, with 7 bases identical to TRBD1. Trimming took 7 bases from V and 7 from J; bases not matched to a gene: 10. Per germline, CDR1 MNHEY and CDR2 SVGAGI. The CDR3 extends over 14 amino acids. CDR3 sequence (DNA): TGTGCCAGCAAAAGGGGACAGACTGGCCAGCCCCAGCATTTT. Its protein product is CASKRGQTGQPQHF.

There are a few counts of this clone. The chain links TRBV6-5 to TRBJ1-6, with D perhaps TRBD1 (5 bases). This CDR3 has 15 amino acids. Trimming took 0 bases from V and 10 from J, leaving 13 bases between them. CDR1 MNHEY and CDR2 SVGAGI come from the germline V gene. CDR3 protein: CASSYSGGQGSPLHF. For the CDR3, the DNA is TGTGCCAGCAGTTACTCCGGCGGTCAGGGCTCACCCCTCCACTTT.

The chain combines TRBV4-2 with TRBJ2-7; TRBD1 agrees at 12 bases. J gave up 3 bases and V 0 bases, and 12 bases lay outside the gene matches. The CDR3 is made up of 19 amino acids. CDR1 LGHNA and CDR2 YNFKEQ come from the germline V gene. The CDR3 region has the DNA TGTGCCAGCAGCCAAGAGTGGGGACAGGGGGCGCAGGGTTTCTACGAGCAGTACTTC. Translation: CASSQEWGQGAQGFYEQYF.

This clone was picked up a small number of times. The rearrangement joins TRBV10-3 to TRBJ2-7; 9 nucleotides match TRBD1. This CDR3 comprises 14 residues. V trimming: 4 bases; J trimming: 2 bases; junction bases outside the gene matches: 3. Germline CDR1 and CDR2: ENHRY and SYGVKD. The CDR3 nucleotides read TGTGCCATCAGTGGGGGACAGGGAACCTACGAGCAGTACTTC. Amino acids: CAISGGQGTYEQYF.

V is TRBV12-3 or TRBV12-4 and J is TRBJ1-4; D gene uncertain. Trimming cost V 2 bases and J 5 bases, with 6 bases left between them. This CDR3 comprises 13 residues. CDR3 amino acids: CASSLRENEKLFF. CDR3 bases: TGTGCCAGCAGTTTAAGGGAGAATGAAAAACTGTTTTTT.

The genes are TRBV28 and TRBJ1-1, with 7 bases that match TRBD1. V shed 7 bases and J 8 bases; nucleotides not matched to a gene: 4. Germline CDR1 and CDR2: MDHEN and SYDVKM. The CDR3 covers 11 residues. CDR3 in DNA: TGTGCCAGCAAATGGACAGGCGAAGCTTTCTTT. Translation: CASKWTGEAFF.

The V and J genes are TRBV2 and TRBJ2-1; tentative D call: TRBD2 (6 bases). CDR1 and CDR2 (germline): SNHLY, FYNNEI. The V end lost 5 bases, the J end lost 0 bases, and 14 bases lay between the germline ends. The CDR3 contains 16 residues. CDR3 in amino acids: CASSHGTLSSYNEQFF. DNA of the CDR3: TGTGCCAGCAGTCACGGGACTTTAAGCTCCTACAATGAGCAGTTCTTC.

This clone was recorded only once. Here the CDR3 reads CASRLGQIMNTEAFF. As DNA, the CDR3 is TGTGCCAGCAGGCTCGGACAGATTATGAACACTGAAGCTTTCTTT. This sequence joins TRBV6-5 and TRBJ1-1; D is perhaps TRBD1 (6 bases). Trimming took 6 bases from V and 0 from J, leaving 14 bases between them. Germline CDR1 MNHEY, CDR2 SVGAGI. The CDR3 runs to 15 residues.

In its sample, this clone was seen once. The CDR3 DNA follows: TGTGCCAGCTCACCACCGGGAGGCGGACTTAGCAATCAGCCCCAGCATTTT. The encoded protein is CASSPPGGGLSNQPQHF. V usage is TRBV18 and J usage is TRBJ1-5; D call uncertain. V was cut by 0 bases and J by 0 bases, with 12 bases left in between. Germline-derived CDR1 and CDR2 are KGHSH and LQKENI. The CDR3 extends over 17 amino acids.

This clone was counted only a few times. The chain is built from TRBV7-7 and TRBJ2-2; TRBD1 matches at 7 bases. Germline-derived CDR1 and CDR2 are SSHAT and FNYEAQ (reference sequence). The length of the CDR3 is 16 residues. The trim removed 5 bases at V and 1 base at J, leaving 7 bases unmatched. Written as DNA, the CDR3 is TGTGCCAGCAGCCCAGGACAGGCCTTGAACACCGGGGAGCTGTTTTTT. This gives the protein CASSPGQALNTGELFF.

This clone has just a few counts. J is TRBJ1-2 and V is TRBV6-1, with TRBD1 as a possible D gene (5 bases). The CDR3 extends over 16 amino acids. The V gene lost 2 bases and the J gene lost 7 bases, with 20 bases spanning the gap. Germline CDR1 and CDR2: MNHNS and SASEGT. CDR3 in amino acids: CASSEWGVRLLGGYTF. The CDR3, as DNA: TGTGCCAGCAGTGAATGGGGGGTTCGCCTGTTGGGTGGCTACACCTTC.

The chain combines TRBV10-3 with TRBJ2-2; D gene uncertain. Between the trimmed V and J ends, which lost 5 bases and 6 bases, there was a span of 16 bases. Per germline, CDR1 ENHRY and CDR2 SYGVKD. The CDR3 is 15 residues long. The CDR3: CAISRSGRESGELFF. CDR3 in DNA: TGTGCCATCAGTCGGTCAGGCCGCGAGTCCGGGGAGCTGTTTTTT.